These 31 T cell receptor beta chains came from one sample sequenced in a study of cytomegalovirus exposure and HLA in healthy donors. The PCR had 60 Vbeta and 13 Jbeta primers. Method: immunoSEQ multiplex PCR; TCRdb's copy keeps in-frame clones and lacks some. The sample includes around 250,000 clones, about 80% of them seen just once. Sequenced: PBMCs. The receptors here all came from a woman aged 55-69 years in good health and CMV-seropositive.

The chain uses TRBV4-1 and TRBJ2-7, with 8 bases that match TRBD1. The CDR3 loop spans 14 amino acids. The germline gives CDR1 MGHRA, CDR2 YSYEKL. Trimming cost V 4 bases and J 7 bases; bases outside gene matches: 9. The CDR3: CASSLGQGLGEQYF. The CDR3 DNA reads TGCGCCAGCAGCCTTGGACAGGGATTGGGGGAGCAGTACTTC.

The chain recombines TRBV6-4 with TRBJ2-1, with D maybe TRBD2 (5 bases). V lost 2 bases to trimming and J lost 6 bases, with 11 bases between them. CDR3 size: 14 residues. Germline CDR1 is MRHNA and CDR2 is SNTAGT. CDR3 in amino acids: CASSDTGLANEQFF. CDR3 nucleotide sequence: TGTGCCAGCAGTGACACGGGATTGGCCAATGAGCAGTTCTTC.

This sequence joins TRBV28 and TRBJ1-2, with 8 bases aligning to TRBD1. This CDR3 region has 15 residues. Germline values: CDR1 MDHEN, CDR2 SYDVKM. J was trimmed by 7 bases and V by 7 bases; bases with no gene match: 14. CDR3 protein: CASNLFQGAGGGYTF. CDR3 sequence (DNA): TGTGCCAGCAACCTATTTCAGGGGGCAGGAGGTGGCTACACCTTC.

This clone turned up a few times. The chain's CDR3 is CASSPGGPEAFF. The CDR3 nucleotides read TGTGCCAGCAGCCCTGGAGGCCCTGAAGCTTTCTTT. This chain joins TRBV7-3 and TRBJ1-1; no clear D. The CDR3 sequence is 12 residues long. Germline V lookup: CDR1 SGHTA, CDR2 FQGTGA. V lost 5 bases and J 6 bases, leaving 10 bases between the germline ends.

The chain uses TRBV15 and TRBJ1-5; D not resolved. There are 16 residues in the CDR3. Trimming took off 5 bases at V and 2 bases at J, with 16 bases between the two ends. Germline V gene lookup returns CDR1 LNHNV and CDR2 YYDKDF (reference sequence). The CDR3 DNA sequence: TGTGCCACCAGCCCACGCCGGGGAGGTGGCAATCAGCCCCAGCATTTT. Translating it yields CATSPRRGGGNQPQHF.

The chain uses TRBV4-2 and TRBJ2-4; 15 bases map to TRBD2. The CDR3 is made up of 19 amino acids. Per germline, CDR1 LGHNA and CDR2 YNFKEQ. V shed 3 bases, J shed 5 bases, and the junction held 11 bases outside the gene matches. The CDR3 DNA follows: TGTGCCAGCAGCCACCTAGGGACTAGCGGGAGGCCGAGGGAAAACATTCAGTACTTC. Translated: CASSHLGTSGRPRENIQYF.

The CDR3 region is CARDSGQVKNTEAFF. In DNA, the CDR3 is TGTGCCAGAGACTCCGGACAGGTGAAGAACACTGAAGCTTTCTTT. The chain couples TRBV2 to TRBJ1-1, with TRBD1 matching over 7 bases. The CDR3 contains 15 residues. The V segment lost 9 bases and the J segment 1 base; nucleotides outside the gene matches: 11. Germline CDR1 is SNHLY and CDR2 is FYNNEI.

This rearrangement joins TRBV2 to TRBJ1-2; TRBD1 might be the D (6 bases). With 7 bases removed from V and 2 bases from J, the gap between germline ends came to 17 bases. The CDR3 is 15 residues long. Germline CDR1 is SNHLY and CDR2 is FYNNEI. The CDR3 DNA follows: TGTGCCAGCAAGGGAGGGGGGGGCGCGAACTATGGCTACACCTTC. The encoded protein is CASKGGGGANYGYTF.

As for this clone: This sample includes further DNA sequences coding for the same CDR3. This rearrangement joins TRBV28 to TRBJ2-7; TRBD2 matches at 13 bases. The germline CDR1 and CDR2 sequences are MDHEN and SYDVKM. The CDR3 has 14 amino acids. With V trimmed by 6 bases and J by 4 bases, 3 bases remained unmatched. CDR3 in amino acids: CASRRTSGSYEQYF. Here the CDR3 DNA reads TGTGCCAGCAGACGGACTAGCGGGAGTTACGAGCAGTACTTC. Looking up the rest from reference TRBV28 and TRBJ2-7 gives the full variable domain: DVKVTQSSRYLVKRTGEKVFLECVQDMDHENMFWYRQDPGLGLRLIYFSYDVKMKEKGDIPEGYSVSREKKERFSLILESASTNQTSMYLCASRRTSGSYEQYFGPGTRLTVT.

The chain is built from TRBV9 and TRBJ2-2; 11 bases line up with TRBD2. The trim removed 0 bases at V and 5 bases at J, leaving 6 bases unmatched. CDR1 and CDR2 from the germline V gene are SGDLS and YYNGEE. The CDR3 is 17 residues long. The CDR3 sequence is CASSVGSLAGGTGELFF. The CDR3 DNA is TGTGCCAGCAGCGTAGGTAGTCTAGCGGGAGGAACCGGGGAGCTGTTTTTT.

CDR3 in amino acids: CASSLGPLTGISYEQYF. Here the CDR3 DNA reads TGTGCCAGCAGCTTGGGACCCCTGACAGGGATCTCCTACGAGCAGTACTTC. This rearrangement joins TRBV5-5 to TRBJ2-7; TRBD1 aligns across 7 bases. The CDR3 is 17 amino acids. The germline gives CDR1 SGHKS, CDR2 YYEKEE (reference sequence). The V segment lost 0 bases and the J segment 0 bases; nucleotides outside the gene matches: 9.

In DNA, the CDR3 is TGTGCCAGCAGCCAGGGACTAGCGGAAACCTACGAGCAGTACTTC. Translation gives CASSQGLAETYEQYF. The genes are TRBV14 and TRBJ2-7; 11 bases fit TRBD2. The V gene end was trimmed by 3 bases and the J gene end by 2 bases; junction bases not matched to a gene: 3. Germline CDR1 and CDR2: SGHDN and FVKESK. This CDR3 comprises 15 residues.

The rearrangement joins TRBV4-1 to TRBJ2-1; D gene ambiguous. Looked up from germline, CDR1 is MGHRA and CDR2 is YSYEKL. V was clipped by 2 bases and J by 5 bases, with 13 bases between them. The CDR3 is 15 residues long. CDR3 DNA sequence: TGCGCCAGCAGCCAATCCAACCGGGTTGACAATGAGCAGTTCTTC. It encodes CASSQSNRVDNEQFF.

This clone has just one count. The chain employs TRBV5-1 and TRBJ2-7; no reliable D call. The CDR3 runs to 14 residues. The V gene's germline CDR1 is SGHRS and CDR2 YFSETQ. V was shortened by 7 bases and J by 0 bases, with 14 bases between the two germline ends. CDR3 region: CASCNTGSSYEQYF. CDR3 coding DNA: TGCGCCAGCTGTAACACGGGTAGCTCCTACGAGCAGTACTTC.

The chain recombines TRBV4-1 with TRBJ2-1, with 13 bases lining up with TRBD2. V lost 3 bases to trimming and J lost 8 bases; unmatched junction nucleotides: 7. This CDR3 spans 16 amino acids. Germline lookup yields CDR1 MGHRA and CDR2 YSYEKL. DNA of the CDR3: TGCGCCAGCAGCCAGCAACTAGCGGGAGGGATCCATGAGCAGTTCTTC. Translating gives CASSQQLAGGIHEQFF.

The CDR3 coding sequence is TGTGCCAGCAGTTCTCCCCAGGGACAGTATAGCAATCAGCCCCAGCATTTT. As protein: CASSSPQGQYSNQPQHF. V is TRBV28 and J is TRBJ1-5; the match to TRBD1 covers 7 bases. Germline assignment: CDR1 MDHEN and CDR2 SYDVKM. The CDR3 runs to 17 residues. With V trimmed by 4 bases and J by 0 bases, 9 bases remained unmatched.

This sequence joins TRBV6-6 and TRBJ1-1; TRBD1 aligns across 7 bases. There are 13 residues in the CDR3. Per germline, CDR1 MNHNY and CDR2 SVGAGI (reference sequence). V shed 2 bases, J shed 4 bases, and the junction held 1 base outside the gene matches. The CDR3 spells CASSYDRATEAFF. The CDR3 nucleotides read TGTGCCAGCAGTTACGACAGGGCCACTGAAGCTTTCTTT.

This CDR3 is CASSSTSGIYNEQFF. CDR3 nucleotide sequence: TGTGCCAGCAGTTCGACTAGCGGGATTTACAATGAGCAGTTCTTC. This rearrangement joins TRBV6-5 to TRBJ2-1; 11 bases are shared with TRBD2. After removal of 4 bases from V and 4 bases from J, the junction contained 3 bases not matched to a gene. In germline, CDR1 is MNHEY, CDR2 SVGAGI. CDR3 length: 15 amino acids.

The CDR3 nucleotides are TGTGCCAGCAGCTTGGGACTTGGCTATGGCTACACCTTC. Protein: CASSLGLGYGYTF. The chain couples TRBV5-6 to TRBJ1-2; D gene ambiguous. Per the germline V gene, CDR1 is SGHDT and CDR2 is YYEEEE. The CDR3 extends over 13 amino acids. V was pared by 0 bases and J by 4 bases, with 7 bases between.

This rearrangement joins TRBV7-8 to TRBJ2-3, with D perhaps matching TRBD1 (6 bases). The germline gives CDR1 SGHVS, CDR2 FQNEAQ. The V and J ends lost 2 bases and 1 base respectively, with 22 bases between them. The CDR3 sequence is 19 residues long. Here the CDR3 reads CASSLTWHGQPEGTDTQYF. The CDR3 region has the DNA TGTGCCAGCAGCTTAACATGGCACGGACAGCCTGAGGGCACAGATACGCAGTATTTT. Combining the CDR3 with reference TRBV7-8 and TRBJ2-3 gives the whole variable domain GAGVSQSPRYKVAKRGQDVALRCDPISGHVSLFWYQQALGQGPEFLTYFQNEAQLDKSGLPSDRFFAERPEGSVSTLKIQRTQQEDSAVYLCASSLTWHGQPEGTDTQYFGPGTRLTVL.

This sequence joins TRBV19 and TRBJ2-1, with TRBD2 matching 7 bases. The V and J ends lost 4 bases and 6 bases, in that order; junction bases with no gene match: 6. This CDR3 spans 14 amino acids. Germline V gene data show CDR1 as LNHDA and CDR2 as SQIVND (reference sequence). The CDR3 protein is CASSTKRDSNEQFF. CDR3 in DNA: TGTGCCAGTAGTACCAAGCGGGACTCCAATGAGCAGTTCTTC. Full variable domain (remainder filled in from reference TRBV19 and TRBJ2-1): DGGITQSPKYLFRKEGQNVTLSCEQNLNHDAMYWYRQDPGQGLRLIYYSQIVNDFQKGDIAEGYSVSREKKESFPLTVTSAQKNPTAFYLCASSTKRDSNEQFFGPGTRLTVL.

The chain employs TRBV19 and TRBJ2-7; possibly TRBD2 for D (5 bases). In germline, CDR1 is LNHDA, CDR2 SQIVND (reference sequence). V lost 7 bases to trimming and J lost 2 bases, with 21 bases between them. The CDR3 has 16 amino acids. CDR3 coding DNA: TGTGCCAGTATCGAAGCCAGCGGCCTAGGACCCTACGAGCAGTACTTC. Residues: CASIEASGLGPYEQYF.

Only a few counts were recorded for this clone. The J gene is TRBJ1-4, the V gene TRBV27; tentative D call: TRBD1 (6 bases). V was pared by 3 bases and J by 8 bases, with 10 bases between. The CDR3 extends over 13 amino acids. The germline V gene has CDR1 MNHEY and CDR2 SMNVEV (reference sequence). The CDR3 loop reads CASSFRGREKLFF. Here the CDR3 DNA reads TGTGCCAGCAGTTTCAGGGGACGAGAAAAACTGTTTTTT.

The V gene is TRBV6-5, the J gene TRBJ1-1; D is undetermined. The germline CDR1 and CDR2 sequences are MNHEY and SVGAGI. V gave up 5 bases and J gave up 7 bases, with 14 bases separating them. This CDR3 has 13 residues. Here the CDR3 DNA reads TGTGCCAGCAGTGAGGAGGGTTTGAATGAAGCTTTCTTT. It translates to CASSEEGLNEAFF.

The rearrangement links TRBV9 to TRBJ2-3; 8 nucleotides match TRBD2. The CDR3 consists of 17 residues. CDR1 is SGDLS and CDR2 is YYNGEE in the germline V gene. V gave up 1 base and J gave up 4 bases; unmatched junction bases: 11. The CDR3 reads CASSVSGTGGLADTQYF. The CDR3 DNA reads TGTGCCAGCAGCGTATCCGGAACGGGGGGGCTCGCAGATACGCAGTATTTT.

V usage is TRBV2 and J usage is TRBJ2-1; perhaps TRBD2 as D (5 bases). The V gene lost 9 bases and the J gene lost 6 bases, with 18 bases spanning the gap. This CDR3 is 14 amino acids long. The germline V gene has CDR1 SNHLY and CDR2 FYNNEI. In nucleotides, the CDR3 is TGTGCCAGTCCCAGTCGAGAGGGTGGCAATGAGCAGTTCTTC. It codes for CASPSREGGNEQFF. The entire variable domain, with the rest obtained from reference TRBV2 and TRBJ2-1, is as follows: EPEVTQTPSHQVTQMGQEVILRCVPISNHLYFYWYRQILGQKVEFLVSFYNNEISEKSEIFDDQFSVERPDGSNFTLKIRSTKLEDSAMYFCASPSREGGNEQFFGPGTRLTVL.

This chain links TRBV5-1 with TRBJ1-4; D remains ambiguous. CDR3 length equals 14 residues. With 7 bases removed from V and 0 bases from J, the gap between germline ends came to 10 bases. Germline V lookup: CDR1 SGHRS, CDR2 YFSETQ. In DNA form, the CDR3 reads TGCGCCAGCGCCTCCGGGTCAACTAATGAAAAACTGTTTTTT. This sequence encodes CASASGSTNEKLFF.

The V and J genes are TRBV4-1 and TRBJ2-2; 14 bases map to TRBD2. The ends lost 1 base at V and 3 bases at J; junction bases unmatched: 10. Looked up from germline, CDR1 is MGHRA and CDR2 is YSYEKL. The CDR3 runs 20 residues. The CDR3 is CASSQAVVGLAGEDTGELFF. DNA of the CDR3: TGCGCCAGCAGCCAAGCAGTCGTGGGACTAGCGGGAGAGGACACCGGGGAGCTGTTTTTT.

The chain carries TRBV30 and TRBJ1-3; the D gene is possibly TRBD1 (5 bases). Per the germline V gene, CDR1 is GTSNPN and CDR2 is SVGIG (reference sequence). There are 14 residues in the CDR3. The V end was cut by 2 bases, the J end by 4 bases, with 12 bases between. The CDR3 nucleotides read TGTGCCTGGAGTCTAGGGGCGCGGGGAAACACCATATATTTT. It codes for CAWSLGARGNTIYF.

The J gene is TRBJ2-7, the V gene TRBV2; D remains unclear. Germline loops: CDR1 SNHLY, CDR2 FYNNEI. V was shortened by 7 bases and J by 4 bases, with 8 bases between the two germline ends. This CDR3 is built from 11 residues. The CDR3 bases are TGTGCCAGCACGGGTTCTTACGAGCAGTACTTC. Its protein is CASTGSYEQYF.

The chain joins TRBV27 to TRBJ2-3, with 14 bases fitting TRBD2. With 2 bases clipped from V and 3 bases from J, the junction kept 1 base outside the gene matches. The CDR3 length is 16 residues. Germline V gene sequence: CDR1 MNHEY, CDR2 SMNVEV (reference sequence). The chain's CDR3 is CASSLGTSGRTDTQYF. CDR3 nucleotide sequence: TGTGCCAGCAGTTTAGGGACTAGCGGGAGAACAGATACGCAGTATTTT.